This passage covers 20 T cell receptor beta chains from one sample sequenced in a study of spatial heterogeneity in lung cancer. The time point here: sample taken at primary tumor resection. TCRdb called the 5' RACE reads again in MiXCR, with one record for every CDR3 protein. The sample consists of roughly 28,000 distinct CDR3 sequences, approximately 7% of them appearing once. Their target antigens are unknown. The study, taken as a whole, reports: For expanded intratumoral alpha and beta TCRs, counts tracked tumor mutation counts.

Sequencing used lung tumor tissue, obtained at surgery. These receptors were collected from a male donor with early-stage non-small cell lung cancer.

In its sample, this clonotype was seen a few times. The J gene is TRBJ1-1, the V gene TRBV27; no definite D call. V was clipped by 8 bases and J by 1 base, with 11 bases between them. The CDR3 sequence is 13 residues long. In germline, CDR1 is MNHEY, CDR2 SMNVEV (reference sequence). The CDR3, as DNA: TGTGCCAGCGGAAGGGCGCCGAACACTGAAGCTTTCTTT. This codes for CASGRAPNTEAFF.

This clonotype was detected many times. The genes are TRBV2 and TRBJ2-3, with a possible D match to TRBD1 (5 bases). V lost 2 bases, J lost 4 bases, and 10 bases lay in between. Germline lookup yields CDR1 SNHLY and CDR2 FYNNEI. This CDR3 contains 14 residues. The CDR3 is CASSERGRADTQYF. CDR3 in DNA: TGTGCCAGCAGTGAAAGGGGAAGGGCAGATACGCAGTATTTT.

This clonotype has a count of ten or more. The rearrangement joins TRBV4-2 to TRBJ1-3; 7 positions match TRBD1. Trimming cost V 1 base and J 4 bases; bases outside gene matches: 7. Germline assignment: CDR1 LGHNA and CDR2 YNFKEQ. The length of the CDR3 is 16 residues. CDR3 in DNA: TGTGCCAGCAGCCAAGTCGGTCAGGGGGGAGGAAACACCATATATTTT. It specifies CASSQVGQGGGNTIYF.

This clonotype came up many times. The J gene is TRBJ2-1, the V gene TRBV27, with 11 nucleotides matching TRBD2. V was pared by 4 bases and J by 7 bases, with 6 bases of the junction left unmatched. The CDR3 contains 15 residues. Per germline, CDR1 MNHEY and CDR2 SMNVEV (reference sequence). The CDR3 DNA is TGTGCCAGCAGTTACTTAGCGGGGGGGCCGAATGAGCAGTTCTTC. It codes for CASSYLAGGPNEQFF.

This clonotype was found many times. The J gene is TRBJ2-1, the V gene TRBV7-9; 13 bases line up with TRBD2. Trimming took 5 bases from V and 5 from J; bases not matched to a gene: 3. The CDR3 contains 15 residues. Germline V gene sequence: CDR1 SEHNR, CDR2 FQNEAQ (reference sequence). The CDR3 reads CASSAGLAGNNEQFF. As DNA, the CDR3 is TGTGCCAGCAGCGCGGGACTAGCGGGGAACAATGAGCAGTTCTTC.

This clonotype was observed at least ten times. This chain uses TRBV20-1 with TRBJ2-3; 7 bases fit TRBD2. CDR1 DFQATT and CDR2 SNEGSKA come from the germline V gene (reference sequence). V shed 6 bases, J shed 6 bases, and the junction held 15 bases outside the gene matches. The CDR3 runs to 15 residues. The CDR3 region is CSAGPPSRGKDTQYF. For the CDR3, the DNA is TGCAGTGCAGGTCCTCCCTCGCGGGGGAAGGATACGCAGTATTTT.

The chain links TRBV12-3 or TRBV12-4 to TRBJ2-7, with TRBD1 matching over 8 bases. The V segment lost 5 bases and the J segment 3 bases; nucleotides outside the gene matches: 12. This CDR3 is built from 16 residues. The CDR3 loop reads CASSDFGQGPNYEQYF. The DNA of the CDR3 is TGTGCCAGCAGTGACTTCGGACAGGGCCCTAACTACGAGCAGTACTTC.

At least ten counts were recorded for this clonotype. This sequence joins TRBV27 and TRBJ1-1; D ambiguous. Per the germline V gene, CDR1 is MNHEY and CDR2 is SMNVEV (reference sequence). Trimming cost V 2 bases and J 4 bases, with 8 bases left between them. The CDR3 runs to 13 residues. The CDR3 loop is CASSLVRGTEAFF. CDR3 in DNA: TGTGCCAGCAGTTTAGTTCGTGGCACTGAAGCTTTCTTT.

V usage is TRBV6-2 or TRBV6-3 and J usage is TRBJ1-5, with D unclear. Trimming cost V 0 bases and J 5 bases, with 11 bases left between them. The CDR3 runs 15 residues. CDR1 and CDR2 from the germline V gene are MNHEY and SVGEGT. The CDR3 is CASSYSTRTDQPQHF. As DNA, the CDR3 is TGTGCCAGCAGTTACTCGACTCGGACGGATCAGCCCCAGCATTTT.

This clonotype was counted many times. The gene calls are TRBV5-6 and TRBJ1-1; the D is unclear. Trimming left V 1 base short and J 2 bases short, with 18 bases between. Per the germline V gene, CDR1 is SGHDT and CDR2 is YYEEEE. This CDR3 has 17 residues. The CDR3 DNA follows: TGTGCCAGCAGCTTGTTCCCCGGAGTTGGGGAAAACACTGAAGCTTTCTTT. Translated: CASSLFPGVGENTEAFF. The variable domain in full, with the rest retrieved from reference TRBV5-6 and TRBJ1-1, is DAGVTQSPTHLIKTRGQQVTLRCSPKSGHDTVSWYQQALGQGPQFIFQYYEEEERQRGNFPDRFSGHQFPNYSSELNVNALLLGDSALYLCASSLFPGVGENTEAFFGQGTRLTVV.

This clonotype was picked up a small number of times. CDR3 nucleotide sequence: TGCGCCAGCAGCGGCAGGATGACCTACAATGAGCAGTTCTTC. It codes for CASSGRMTYNEQFF. The rearrangement uses TRBV5-1 and TRBJ2-1; D unclear. The germline V and J ends were trimmed by 4 bases and 2 bases, with 10 bases remaining between them. From germline, CDR1 is SGHRS and CDR2 YFSETQ. This CDR3 has 14 amino acids.

The sample holds a few counts of this clonotype. The V and J genes are TRBV28 and TRBJ2-6; TRBD2 might be the D (5 bases). Trimming took off 5 bases at V and 1 base at J, with 12 bases between the two ends. Germline V gene lookup returns CDR1 MDHEN and CDR2 SYDVKM. The CDR3 is made up of 16 amino acids. The CDR3 protein is CASSPFRTSGANVLTF. CDR3 DNA: TGTGCCAGCAGTCCCTTCCGGACTTCTGGGGCCAACGTCCTGACTTTC. The entire variable domain, with the rest obtained from reference TRBV28 and TRBJ2-6, is as follows: DVKVTQSSRYLVKRTGEKVFLECVQDMDHENMFWYRQDPGLGLRLIYFSYDVKMKEKGDIPEGYSVSREKKERFSLILESASTNQTSMYLCASSPFRTSGANVLTFGAGSRLTVL.

Only a few counts were recorded for this clonotype. This chain joins TRBV3-2 and TRBJ1-3; the table assigns TRBD1, which was not confirmed against the DNA. TRBV3-2 is a documented pseudogene. This CDR3 comprises 19 residues. This CDR3 is CASSQGGKTDSPSGNTIYF. For the CDR3, the DNA is TGTGCCAGCAGCCAAGGGGGAAAGACGGACAGTCCCTCTGGAAACACCATATATTTT.

At least ten counts were recorded for this clonotype. The genes are TRBV4-1 and TRBJ2-7; tentatively, D is TRBD2 (5 bases). Trimming shortened V by 3 bases and J by 1 base, and 7 bases separated the two germline ends. This CDR3 region has 13 residues. Germline lookup yields CDR1 MGHRA and CDR2 YSYEKL. The CDR3 is CASSQRESYEQYF. The CDR3, as DNA: TGCGCCAGCAGCCAGAGGGAGTCCTACGAGCAGTACTTC.

The table lists this clonotype with a few counts. The chain employs TRBV9 and TRBJ1-6; D call uncertain. The CDR3 contains 15 residues. In germline, CDR1 is SGDLS, CDR2 YYNGEE. The V end lost 0 bases, the J end lost 5 bases, and 9 bases lay between the germline ends. Here the CDR3 DNA reads TGTGCCAGCAGCGTAGGGGTTGTAGATAATTCACCCCTCCACTTT. Amino acid sequence: CASSVGVVDNSPLHF.

This clonotype was found many times. The chain carries TRBV6-1 and TRBJ2-7, with 11 bases matching TRBD1. The germline V gene has CDR1 MNHNS and CDR2 SASEGT. The CDR3 covers 16 residues. Trimming took 2 bases from V and 5 from J; bases not matched to a gene: 8. The CDR3 reads CASSEPPGQGENEQYF. In DNA form, the CDR3 reads TGTGCCAGCAGTGAACCCCCGGGACAGGGGGAAAACGAGCAGTACTTC.

The chain recombines TRBV20-1 with TRBJ1-1; D might be TRBD1 (5 bases). V was trimmed by 4 bases and J by 1 base, leaving 19 bases between them. The length of the CDR3 is 16 residues. Germline loops: CDR1 DFQATT, CDR2 SNEGSKA (reference sequence). Written as DNA, the CDR3 is TGCAGTGCTAAAGGGACGACCCAGCGTTCGAACACTGAAGCTTTCTTT. Translation gives CSAKGTTQRSNTEAFF.

In its sample, this clonotype was seen many times. DNA for the CDR3: TGTGCCAGCAGCCTCTCCTGGACGGAACAAAGCACTGAAGCTTTCTTT. Its translation: CASSLSWTEQSTEAFF. The rearrangement links TRBV3-1 to TRBJ1-1; no firm D call. Germline loops: CDR1 LGHDT, CDR2 YNNKEL (reference sequence). V was pared by 4 bases and J by 4 bases, with 19 bases between. The CDR3 spans 16 residues.

This clonotype was counted a few times. The chain combines TRBV5-1 with TRBJ1-1; D unclear. Looked up from germline, CDR1 is SGHRS and CDR2 is YFSETQ. There are 14 residues in the CDR3. Between the trimmed V and J ends, which lost 5 bases and 4 bases, there was a span of 15 bases. CDR3 amino acids: CASSQDGSTTEAFF. CDR3 coding DNA: TGCGCCAGCAGTCAGGACGGGTCTACCACTGAAGCTTTCTTT.

J is TRBJ1-6 and V is TRBV12-3 or TRBV12-4, with D perhaps matching TRBD1 (6 bases). The length of the CDR3 is 15 residues. Trimming left V 5 bases short and J 0 bases short, with 8 bases between. The CDR3, as DNA: TGTGCCAGCAGTACGGACAGCTCCTATAATTCACCCCTCCACTTT. The encoded protein is CASSTDSSYNSPLHF.